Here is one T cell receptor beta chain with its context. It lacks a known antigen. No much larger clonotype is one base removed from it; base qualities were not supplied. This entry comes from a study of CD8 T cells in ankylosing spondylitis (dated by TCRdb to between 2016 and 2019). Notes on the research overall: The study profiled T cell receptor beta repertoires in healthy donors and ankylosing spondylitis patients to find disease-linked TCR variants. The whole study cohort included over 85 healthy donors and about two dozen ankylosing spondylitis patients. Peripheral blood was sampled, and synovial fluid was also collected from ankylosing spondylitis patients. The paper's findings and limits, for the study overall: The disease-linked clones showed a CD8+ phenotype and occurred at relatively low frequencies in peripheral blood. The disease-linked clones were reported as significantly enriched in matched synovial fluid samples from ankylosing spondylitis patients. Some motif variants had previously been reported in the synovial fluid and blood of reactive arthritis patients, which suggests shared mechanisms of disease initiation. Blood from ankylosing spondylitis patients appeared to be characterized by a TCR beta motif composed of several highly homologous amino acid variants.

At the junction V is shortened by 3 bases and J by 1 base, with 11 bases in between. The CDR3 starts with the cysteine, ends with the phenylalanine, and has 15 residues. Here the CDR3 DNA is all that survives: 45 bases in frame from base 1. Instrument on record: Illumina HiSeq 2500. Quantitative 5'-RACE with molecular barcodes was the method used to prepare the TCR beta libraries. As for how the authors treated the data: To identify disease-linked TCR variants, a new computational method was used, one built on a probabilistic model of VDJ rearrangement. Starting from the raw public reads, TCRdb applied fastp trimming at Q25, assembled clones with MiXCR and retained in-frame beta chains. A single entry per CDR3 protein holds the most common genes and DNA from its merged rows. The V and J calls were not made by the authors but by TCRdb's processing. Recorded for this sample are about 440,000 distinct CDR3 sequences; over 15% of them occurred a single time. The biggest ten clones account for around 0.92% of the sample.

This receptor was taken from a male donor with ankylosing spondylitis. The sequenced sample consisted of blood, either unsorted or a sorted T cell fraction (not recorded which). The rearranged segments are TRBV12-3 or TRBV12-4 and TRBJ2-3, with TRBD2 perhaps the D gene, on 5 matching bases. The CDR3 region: CASSFDYSRTDTQYF. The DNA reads TGTGCCAGCAGTTTCGACTACTCACGCACAGATACGCAGTATTTT.